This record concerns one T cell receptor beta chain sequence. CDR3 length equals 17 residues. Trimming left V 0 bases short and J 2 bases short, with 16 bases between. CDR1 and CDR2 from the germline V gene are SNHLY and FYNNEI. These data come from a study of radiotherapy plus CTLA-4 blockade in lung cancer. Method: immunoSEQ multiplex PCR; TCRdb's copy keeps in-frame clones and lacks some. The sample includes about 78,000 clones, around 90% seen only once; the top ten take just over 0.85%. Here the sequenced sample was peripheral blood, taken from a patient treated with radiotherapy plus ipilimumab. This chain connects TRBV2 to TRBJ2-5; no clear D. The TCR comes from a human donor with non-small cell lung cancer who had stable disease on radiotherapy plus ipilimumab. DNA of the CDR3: TGTGCCAGCAGTGAAGCCTTGGCCTCCCAACAACAAGAGACCCAGTACTTC. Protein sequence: CASSEALASQQQETQYF.